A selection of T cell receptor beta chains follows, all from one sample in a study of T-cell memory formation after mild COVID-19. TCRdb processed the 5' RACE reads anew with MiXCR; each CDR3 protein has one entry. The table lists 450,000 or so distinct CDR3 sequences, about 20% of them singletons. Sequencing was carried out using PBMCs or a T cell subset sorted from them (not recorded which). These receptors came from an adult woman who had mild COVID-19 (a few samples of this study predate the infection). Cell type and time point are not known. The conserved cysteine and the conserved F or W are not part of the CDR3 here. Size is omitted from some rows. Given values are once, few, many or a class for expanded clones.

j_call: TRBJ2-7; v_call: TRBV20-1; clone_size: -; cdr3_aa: SVRGLADEQY
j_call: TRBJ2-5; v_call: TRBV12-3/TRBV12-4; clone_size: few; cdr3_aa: ASSLISGSETQY
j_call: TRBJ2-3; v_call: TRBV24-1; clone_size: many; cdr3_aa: ATSVVGGTQY
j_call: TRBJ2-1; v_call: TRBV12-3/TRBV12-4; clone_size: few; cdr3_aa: ASSVYVRTTHNEQF
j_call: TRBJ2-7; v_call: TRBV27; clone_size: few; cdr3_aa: ASSLDRSRDEQY
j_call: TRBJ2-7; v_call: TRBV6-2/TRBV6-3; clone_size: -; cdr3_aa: ASSYWAGLSYEQY
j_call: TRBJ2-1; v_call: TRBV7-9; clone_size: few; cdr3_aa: ASRLATPGTGNDNEQF
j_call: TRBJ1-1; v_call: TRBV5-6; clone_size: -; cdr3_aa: ASSLGGFGNTEAF
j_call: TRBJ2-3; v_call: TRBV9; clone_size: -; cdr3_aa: ASSVGLRGVTTDTQY
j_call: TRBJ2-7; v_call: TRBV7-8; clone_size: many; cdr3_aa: ASSLDRGPIGAYEQY
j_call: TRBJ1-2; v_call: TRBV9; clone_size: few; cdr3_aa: ASSVAGWTDSRGYT
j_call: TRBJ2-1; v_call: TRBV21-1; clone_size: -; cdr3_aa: ASRGDRYNEQF
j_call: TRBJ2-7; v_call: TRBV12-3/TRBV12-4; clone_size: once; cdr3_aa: ASSSGRGTGFYEQY
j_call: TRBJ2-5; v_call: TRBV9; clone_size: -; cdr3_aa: ASSVGLAMWETQY
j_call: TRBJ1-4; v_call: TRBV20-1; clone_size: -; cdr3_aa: SAREGTDHFNEKLF
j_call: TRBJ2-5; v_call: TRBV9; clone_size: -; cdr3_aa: ASSVGQGETQY
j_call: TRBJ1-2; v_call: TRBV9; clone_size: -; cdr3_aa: ASSVLDAYGYT
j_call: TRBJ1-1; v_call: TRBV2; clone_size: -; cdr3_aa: ASSGRHLGAEAF
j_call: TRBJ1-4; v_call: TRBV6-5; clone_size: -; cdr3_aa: ASKGPGTNEKLF
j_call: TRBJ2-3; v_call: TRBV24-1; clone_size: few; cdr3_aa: ATSDYTQGGTDTQY
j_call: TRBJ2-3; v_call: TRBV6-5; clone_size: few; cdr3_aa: ASGLWSTDTQY
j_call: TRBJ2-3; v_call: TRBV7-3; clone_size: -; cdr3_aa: ASSRGQAETDTQY
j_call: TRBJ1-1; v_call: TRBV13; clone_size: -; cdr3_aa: ASRKGGVANTEAF
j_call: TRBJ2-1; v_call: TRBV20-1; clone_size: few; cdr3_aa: SATTGGSYNEQF
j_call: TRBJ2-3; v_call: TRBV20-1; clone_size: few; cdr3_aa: SVHRGWGTQY
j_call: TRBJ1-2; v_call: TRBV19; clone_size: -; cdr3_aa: ASSRDTGVKNYGYT
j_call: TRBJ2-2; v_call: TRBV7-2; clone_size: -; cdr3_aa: ASSRQVANTGELF
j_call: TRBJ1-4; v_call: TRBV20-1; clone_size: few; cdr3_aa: SATTGVGNEKLF